This T cell receptor beta chain is from a study of shared clonotypes between healthy human individuals. This clone was observed a single time. Its antigen is still unknown. Trimming removed 5 bases at V and 0 bases at J, with 11 bases between. Germline lookup yields CDR1 SGHTA and CDR2 FQGNSA. This CDR3 spans 15 amino acids. Study-level results: About 5% was the fraction of naive CD4 clonotypes found shared across a few donors. Naive subsets generally had larger estimated richness than memory subsets.

Adults of Caucasian background living in Nashville, Tennessee made up all donors. The repertoire was sequenced with immunoSEQ multiplex PCR; TCRdb's copy has only in-frame clones and lacks some. Among roughly 1,500,000 clones listed, approximately 98.5% were seen once. What was sequenced was naive CD4+ T cells sorted from blood. Subset meaning: CD45RA+ positively selected. The receptor was isolated from a man younger than 40 in good health. The chain recombines TRBV7-2 with TRBJ2-1, with unresolved D. CDR3 sequence: CASSARGRSYNEQFF. CDR3 bases: TGTGCCAGCAGCGCTCGTGGACGCTCCTACAATGAGCAGTTCTTC.